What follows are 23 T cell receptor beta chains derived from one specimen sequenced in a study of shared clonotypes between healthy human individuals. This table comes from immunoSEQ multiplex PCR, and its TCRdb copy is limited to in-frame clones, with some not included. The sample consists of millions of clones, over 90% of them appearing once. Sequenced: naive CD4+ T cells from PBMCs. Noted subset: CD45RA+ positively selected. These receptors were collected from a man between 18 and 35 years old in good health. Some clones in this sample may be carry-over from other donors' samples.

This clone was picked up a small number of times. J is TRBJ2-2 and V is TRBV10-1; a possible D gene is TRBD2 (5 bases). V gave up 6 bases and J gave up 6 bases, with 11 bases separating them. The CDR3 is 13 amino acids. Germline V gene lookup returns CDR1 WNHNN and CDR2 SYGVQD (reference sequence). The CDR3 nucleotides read TGCGCCAGCAGGGAAACTAGGTCCGGGGAGCTGTTTTTT. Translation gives CASRETRSGELFF.

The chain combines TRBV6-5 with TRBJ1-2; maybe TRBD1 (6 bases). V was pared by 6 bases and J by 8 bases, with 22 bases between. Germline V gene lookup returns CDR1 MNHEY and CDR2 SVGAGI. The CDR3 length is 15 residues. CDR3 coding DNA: TGTGCCAGCAGCAAGGGGACATGGGGAGTCGACGGCTACACCTTC. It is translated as CASSKGTWGVDGYTF.

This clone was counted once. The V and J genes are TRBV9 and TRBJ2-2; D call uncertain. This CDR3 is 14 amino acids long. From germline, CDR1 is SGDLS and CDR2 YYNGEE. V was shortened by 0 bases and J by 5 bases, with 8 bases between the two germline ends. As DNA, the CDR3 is TGTGCCAGCAGCGTAGTTGGGAAAACCGGGGAGCTGTTTTTT. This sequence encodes CASSVVGKTGELFF.

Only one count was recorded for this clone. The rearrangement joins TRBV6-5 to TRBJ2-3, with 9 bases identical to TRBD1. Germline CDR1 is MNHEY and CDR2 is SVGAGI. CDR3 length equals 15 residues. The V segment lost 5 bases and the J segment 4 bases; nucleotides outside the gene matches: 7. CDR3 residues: CASSAVGQGSDTQYF. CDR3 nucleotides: TGTGCCAGCAGTGCCGTGGGACAGGGTTCAGATACGCAGTATTTT.

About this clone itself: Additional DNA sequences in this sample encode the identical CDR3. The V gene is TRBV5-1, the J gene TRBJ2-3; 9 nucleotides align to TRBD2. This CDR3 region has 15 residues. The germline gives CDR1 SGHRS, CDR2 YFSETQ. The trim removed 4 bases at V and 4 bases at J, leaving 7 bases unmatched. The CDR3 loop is CASSRGLAGADTQYF. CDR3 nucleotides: TGCGCCAGCAGCCGGGGACTAGCCGGGGCAGATACGCAGTATTTT.

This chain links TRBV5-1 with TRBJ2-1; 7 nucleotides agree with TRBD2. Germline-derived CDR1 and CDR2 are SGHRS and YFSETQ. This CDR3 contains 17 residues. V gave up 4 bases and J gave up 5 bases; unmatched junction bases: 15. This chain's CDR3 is CASSATLASPFHNEQFF. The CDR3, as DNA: TGCGCCAGCAGCGCGACACTAGCGAGCCCCTTCCACAATGAGCAGTTCTTC.

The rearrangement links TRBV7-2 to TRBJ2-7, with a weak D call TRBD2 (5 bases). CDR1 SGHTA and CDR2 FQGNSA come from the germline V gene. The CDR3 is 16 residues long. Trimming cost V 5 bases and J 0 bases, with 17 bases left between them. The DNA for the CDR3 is TGTGCCAGCAGCCCCTACTGGACTTCAAGCTCCTACGAGCAGTACTTC. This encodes CASSPYWTSSSYEQYF.

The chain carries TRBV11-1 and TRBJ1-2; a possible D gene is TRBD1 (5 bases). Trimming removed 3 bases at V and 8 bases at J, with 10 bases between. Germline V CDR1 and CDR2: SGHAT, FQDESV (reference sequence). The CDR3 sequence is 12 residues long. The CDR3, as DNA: TGTGCCAGCAGCTTCGTGGGGGAAGGCTACACCTTC. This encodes CASSFVGEGYTF.

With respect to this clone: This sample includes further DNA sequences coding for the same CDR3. This CDR3 reads CASSDREETQYF. The CDR3 DNA reads as TGTGCCAGCAGTGACAGGGAAGAGACCCAGTACTTC. V and J are TRBV2 and TRBJ2-5, with D perhaps TRBD1 (5 bases). This CDR3 is built from 12 residues. The germline CDR1 and CDR2 sequences are SNHLY and FYNNEI. V lost 3 bases, J lost 3 bases, and 5 bases lay in between.

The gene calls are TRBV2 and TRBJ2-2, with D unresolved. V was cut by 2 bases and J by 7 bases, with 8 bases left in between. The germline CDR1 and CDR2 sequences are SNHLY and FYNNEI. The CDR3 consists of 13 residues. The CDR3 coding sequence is TGTGCCAGCAGTGAATACGTCGGCGGGGAGCTGTTTTTT. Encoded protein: CASSEYVGGELFF.

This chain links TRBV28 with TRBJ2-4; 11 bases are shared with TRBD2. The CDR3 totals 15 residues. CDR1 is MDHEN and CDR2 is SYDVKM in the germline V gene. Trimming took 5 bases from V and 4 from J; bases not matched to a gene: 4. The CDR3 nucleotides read TGTGCCAGCAGTCCCGGACTAGCGGGTAAAAACATTCAGTACTTC. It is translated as CASSPGLAGKNIQYF.

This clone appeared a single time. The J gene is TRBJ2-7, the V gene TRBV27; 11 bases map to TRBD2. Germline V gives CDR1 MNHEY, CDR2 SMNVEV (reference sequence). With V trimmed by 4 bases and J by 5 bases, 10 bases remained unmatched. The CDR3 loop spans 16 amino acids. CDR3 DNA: TGTGCCAGCAGTTCCTATGGGGCTAGCGGGAGGAACGAGCAGTACTTC. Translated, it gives CASSSYGASGRNEQYF.

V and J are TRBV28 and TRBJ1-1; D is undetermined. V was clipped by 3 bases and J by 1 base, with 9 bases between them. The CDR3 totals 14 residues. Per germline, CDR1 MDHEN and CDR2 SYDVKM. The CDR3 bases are TGTGCCAGCAGTTTGCCCACTGGGAACACTGAAGCTTTCTTT. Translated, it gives CASSLPTGNTEAFF.

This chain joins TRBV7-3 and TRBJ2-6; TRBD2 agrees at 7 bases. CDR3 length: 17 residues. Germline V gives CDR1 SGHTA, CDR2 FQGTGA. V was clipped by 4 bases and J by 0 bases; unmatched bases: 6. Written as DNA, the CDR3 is TGTGCCAGCAGCTCGCGAGCGGGGATCTCTGGGGCCAACGTCCTGACTTTC. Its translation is CASSSRAGISGANVLTF.

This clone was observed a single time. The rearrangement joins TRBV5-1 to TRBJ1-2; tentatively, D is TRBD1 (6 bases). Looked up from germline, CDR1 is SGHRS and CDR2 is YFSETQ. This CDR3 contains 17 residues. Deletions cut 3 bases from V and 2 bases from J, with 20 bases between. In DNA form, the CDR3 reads TGCGCCAGCAGCTCCGGGGGGGGCAAGGCAGCCAACTATGGCTACACCTTC. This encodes CASSSGGGKAANYGYTF.

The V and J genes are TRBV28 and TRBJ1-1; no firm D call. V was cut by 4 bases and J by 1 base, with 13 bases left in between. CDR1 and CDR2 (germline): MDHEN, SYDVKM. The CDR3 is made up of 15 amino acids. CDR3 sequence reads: CASSSPPSQNTEAFF. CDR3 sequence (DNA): TGTGCCAGCAGTTCCCCCCCTTCGCAGAACACTGAAGCTTTCTTT.

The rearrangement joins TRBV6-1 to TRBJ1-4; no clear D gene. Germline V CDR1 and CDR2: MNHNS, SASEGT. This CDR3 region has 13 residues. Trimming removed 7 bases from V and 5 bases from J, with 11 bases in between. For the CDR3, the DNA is TGTGCCAGCACACAGATTGAGAATGAAAAACTGTTTTTT. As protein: CASTQIENEKLFF.

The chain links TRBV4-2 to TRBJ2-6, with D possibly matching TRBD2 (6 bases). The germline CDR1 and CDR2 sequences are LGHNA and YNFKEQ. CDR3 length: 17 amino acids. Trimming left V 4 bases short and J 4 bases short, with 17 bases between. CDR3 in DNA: TGTGCCAGCAGCCCCCGGATAGCGGCGGGGGGGGCCAACGTCCTGACTTTC. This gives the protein CASSPRIAAGGANVLTF.

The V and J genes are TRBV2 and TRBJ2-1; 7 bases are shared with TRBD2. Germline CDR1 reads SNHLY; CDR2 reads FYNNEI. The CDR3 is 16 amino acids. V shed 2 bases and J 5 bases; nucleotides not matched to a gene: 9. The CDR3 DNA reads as TGTGCCAGCAGTGAAAAGGGGCCTAGCGGAAACAATGAGCAGTTCTTC. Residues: CASSEKGPSGNNEQFF.

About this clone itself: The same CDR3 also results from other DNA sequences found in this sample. The CDR3 spells CASSLGRVGNTIYF. In nucleotides, the CDR3 is TGTGCCAGCAGCTTAGGACGGGTGGGAAACACCATATATTTT. The rearrangement joins TRBV13 to TRBJ1-3, with D uncertain. The V end was cut by 0 bases, the J end by 4 bases, with 7 bases between. The germline CDR1 and CDR2 sequences are PRHDT and FYEKMQ (reference sequence). The CDR3 is made up of 14 amino acids.

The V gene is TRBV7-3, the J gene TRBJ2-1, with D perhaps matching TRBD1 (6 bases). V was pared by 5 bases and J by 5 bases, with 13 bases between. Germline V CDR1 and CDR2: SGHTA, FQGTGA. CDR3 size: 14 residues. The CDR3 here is CASSPRTDHNEQFF. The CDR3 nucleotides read TGTGCCAGCAGCCCCAGGACAGACCACAATGAGCAGTTCTTC.

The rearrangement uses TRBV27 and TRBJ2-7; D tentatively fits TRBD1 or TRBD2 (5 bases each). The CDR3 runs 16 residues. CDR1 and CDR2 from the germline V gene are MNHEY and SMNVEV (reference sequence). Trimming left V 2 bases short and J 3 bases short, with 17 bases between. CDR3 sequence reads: CASSLKAPGQGYEQYF. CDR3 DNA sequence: TGTGCCAGCAGTTTAAAGGCCCCGGGGCAGGGCTACGAGCAGTACTTC.

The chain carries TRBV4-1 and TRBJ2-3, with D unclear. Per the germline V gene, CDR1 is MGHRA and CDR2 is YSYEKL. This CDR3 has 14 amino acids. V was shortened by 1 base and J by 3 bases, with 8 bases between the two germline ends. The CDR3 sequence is CASSQVLGTDTQYF. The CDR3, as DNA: TGCGCCAGCAGCCAAGTTCTCGGGACAGATACGCAGTATTTT.